The clone carrying this T cell receptor (beta chain) was seen more than once but under ten times. Its antigen is not known. The sample comes from a study of T cell repertoires in cytomegalovirus infection. Study background: It was the public TCR beta signatures that indicated both CMV infection and matching HLA type. Study-wide findings and caveats: Cumulative frequency of public TCR beta families picked out carriers of CMV plus the relevant HLA.

The CDR3 consists of 16 residues. Trimming took 3 bases from V and 1 from J, leaving 13 bases between them. CDR1 and CDR2 (germline): SGHAT, FQNNGV. From the reads, TCRdb called clonotypes with MiXCR, one entry per CDR3 protein. The table shows 200,000 to 250,000 distinct CDR3 sequences, with 20% to 25% occurring only once. V is TRBV11-2 and J is TRBJ2-1, with a possible D match to TRBD1 (5 bases). The sequence was obtained from a human donor in good health (CMV status not recorded). Some clones in this sample may be carry-over from other donors' samples. The sample consisted of CD8+ T cells from PBMCs. DNA for the CDR3: TGTGCCAGCAGCTTGAGACAGATCAATTCCTACAATGAGCAGTTCTTC. Its protein product is CASSLRQINSYNEQFF.